This TCR beta chain was recovered during a study of CD8 T cells in ankylosing spondylitis. This clonotype was detected many times. The antigen is unknown. TCRdb used MiXCR to reprocess the 5' RACE reads, holding one entry per CDR3 protein. The table lists 750,000 to 850,000 distinct CDR3 sequences, 12% of them singletons. The V gene's germline CDR1 is SGHAT and CDR2 FQNNGV. V was trimmed by 1 base and J by 8 bases, leaving 7 bases between them. This CDR3 has 12 residues. Study-wide points: Reported data indicate significant enrichment of disease-linked clones within matched ankylosing spondylitis synovial fluid. About eight highly homologous variants made up a TCR beta motif that seemed to typify ankylosing spondylitis blood. Certain motif variants had earlier appeared in reactive arthritis synovial fluid and blood.

The V gene is TRBV11-2, the J gene TRBJ2-3; TRBD2 might be the D (6 bases). The sequence derives from a male donor with ankylosing spondylitis. The sample was blood, either unsorted or a sorted T cell fraction (not recorded which). The CDR3 reads CASSLVGGTQYF. CDR3 DNA sequence: TGTGCCAGCAGCTTAGTCGGGGGTACGCAGTATTTT.